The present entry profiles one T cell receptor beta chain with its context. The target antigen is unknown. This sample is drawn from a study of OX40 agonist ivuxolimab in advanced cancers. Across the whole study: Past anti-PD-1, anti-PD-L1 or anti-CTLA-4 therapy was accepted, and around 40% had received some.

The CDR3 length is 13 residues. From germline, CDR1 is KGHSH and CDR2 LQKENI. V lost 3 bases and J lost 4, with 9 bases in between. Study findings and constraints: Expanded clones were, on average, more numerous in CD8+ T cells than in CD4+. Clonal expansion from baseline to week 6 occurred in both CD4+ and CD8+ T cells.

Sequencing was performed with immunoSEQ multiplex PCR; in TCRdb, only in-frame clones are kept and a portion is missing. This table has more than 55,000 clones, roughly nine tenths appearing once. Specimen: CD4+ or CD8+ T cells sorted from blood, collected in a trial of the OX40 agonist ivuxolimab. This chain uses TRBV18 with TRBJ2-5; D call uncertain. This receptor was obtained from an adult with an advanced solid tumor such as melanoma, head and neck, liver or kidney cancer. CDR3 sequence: CASSPPALETQYF. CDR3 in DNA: TGTGCCAGCTCACCGCCGGCCCTAGAGACCCAGTACTTC.